The clone carrying this T cell receptor beta chain turned up a few times. The antigen is unknown. The data derive from a study of post-analysis software for immune sequencing data. Looking at the study overall: Included among the disease courses, which were recorded for the cohort, were relapsing-remitting, secondary progressive and progressive-relapsing multiple sclerosis. Study-wide results and caveats: Among multiple sclerosis patients, normalized Chao1 diversity was significantly below that of controls. Comparison of patients with controls showed about 5 TRBV segments more frequent in patients, TRBV5-6, TRBV5-1 and TRBV20-1 among them.

The CDR3 is made up of 15 amino acids. V dropped 0 bases and J dropped 0 bases, with 8 bases sitting between them. Prepared TCR beta cDNA libraries contained unique molecular identifiers. TCRdb called the PCR reads again in MiXCR, with one record for every CDR3 protein. In the table there are 750,000 to 950,000 distinct CDR3 sequences, approximately 53% of which are singletons. This clonotype was obtained from a girl aged 5-17 years with multiple sclerosis. The sample was blood. The chain carries TRBV6-7 and TRBJ2-5; D not resolved. TRBV6-7 belongs to the ORF category, with a function that is uncertain. CDR3 loop: CASSYSIPYQETQYF. The CDR3 nucleotides read TGTGCCAGCAGTTACTCGATCCCGTACCAAGAGACCCAGTACTTC.